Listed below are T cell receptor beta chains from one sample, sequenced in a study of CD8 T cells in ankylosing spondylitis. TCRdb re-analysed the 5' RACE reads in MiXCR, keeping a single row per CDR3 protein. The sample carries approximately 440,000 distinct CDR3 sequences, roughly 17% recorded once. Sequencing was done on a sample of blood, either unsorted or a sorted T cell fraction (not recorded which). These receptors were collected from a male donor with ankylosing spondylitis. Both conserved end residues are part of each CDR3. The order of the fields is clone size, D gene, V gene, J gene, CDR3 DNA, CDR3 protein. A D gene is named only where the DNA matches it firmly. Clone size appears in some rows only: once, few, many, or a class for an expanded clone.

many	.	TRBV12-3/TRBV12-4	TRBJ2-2	TGTGCCAGCAGTCCGTCGAACACCGGGGAGCTGTTTTTT	CASSPSNTGELFF
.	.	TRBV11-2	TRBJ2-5	TGTGCCAGCGGGACTGGAGGCCAAGAGACCCAGTACTTC	CASGTGGQETQYF
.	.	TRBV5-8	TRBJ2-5	TGTGCCAGCAGCCCCCAACTACGGGCACAAGAGACCCAGTACTTC	CASSPQLRAQETQYF
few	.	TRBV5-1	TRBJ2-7	TGCGCCAGCAGCTTGGCTAGGGCGACCTACGAGCAGTACTTC	CASSLARATYEQYF
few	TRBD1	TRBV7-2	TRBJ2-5	TGTGCCAGCAGCTTAGCTCGGACAGGGGTAAAAGAGACCCAGTACTTC	CASSLARTGVKETQYF
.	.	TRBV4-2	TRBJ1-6	TGTGCCAGCAGCCCCCTTGCATTTGAGACAGGAGATATCTATAATTCACCCCTCCACTTT	CASSPLAFETGDIYNSPLHF
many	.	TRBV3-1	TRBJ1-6	TGTGCCAGCAGCCGTATGGGATCCGGATCACCCCTCCACTTT	CASSRMGSGSPLHF
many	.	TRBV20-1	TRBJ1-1	TGCAGTGCTAGAGGGCGGAAGAACACTGAAGCTTTCTTT	CSARGRKNTEAFF
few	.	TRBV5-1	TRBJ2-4	TGCGCCAGCAGGACCGTTGGGGGGGCCGTAGCCAAAAACATTCAGTACTTC	CASRTVGGAVAKNIQYF
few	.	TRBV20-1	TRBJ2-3	TGCAGTGCCACCGGGGCCCTAACGTCTAACACAGATACGCAGTATTTT	CSATGALTSNTDTQYF
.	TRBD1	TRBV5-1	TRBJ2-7	TGCGCCAGCAGCTGGGCCTCGGGACAGGGGGCTCGGGAGCAGTACTTC	CASSWASGQGAREQYF
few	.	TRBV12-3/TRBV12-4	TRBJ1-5	TGTGCCAGCAGTTCCCCGAGGGGGGGCAATCAGCCCCAGCATTTT	CASSSPRGGNQPQHF
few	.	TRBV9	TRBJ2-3	TGTGCCAGCAGCCCCCGGGACACCCGGTTTGGGGGAGATACGCAGTATTTT	CASSPRDTRFGGDTQYF
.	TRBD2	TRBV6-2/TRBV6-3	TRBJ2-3	TGTGCCAGCAACTCCCGGACTAGCGGTCGGGATACGCAGTATTTT	CASNSRTSGRDTQYF
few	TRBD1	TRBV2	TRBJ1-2	TGTGCCAGCAGGACAGGGGAGAACTATGGCTACACCTTC	CASRTGENYGYTF